The clone carrying this TCR beta chain was detected only a few times. Antigen: not known. The data originate from a study of chemoradiotherapy in HPV16-positive cancers. Notes on the study in general: Non-HPV-specific T cells did not expand in tumors during treatment, whereas candidate HPV-specific clones and E7-related motifs did.

Germline V gene data show CDR1 as LGHNA and CDR2 as YNFKEQ. Deletions cut 4 bases from V and 6 bases from J, with 21 bases between. This CDR3 has 16 residues. Produced via immunoSEQ multiplex PCR; TCRdb's table is partial and in-frame only. The sample records roughly 870 clones, around 68% being singletons. The sequences come from tumor tissue, collected from a patient who underwent chemoradiotherapy. The gene calls are TRBV4-2 and TRBJ1-2; D not resolved. The TCR was taken from a human donor with HPV-associated anogenital cancer. CDR3 amino acids: CASSLNAGNGYHGYTF. DNA for the CDR3: TGTGCCAGCAGCCTGAACGCCGGGAACGGGTATCATGGCTACACCTTC.